The rows below give T cell receptor beta chains drawn from one sample of a study of STAT5B mutations in CD4+ large granular lymphocyte leukemia. The assay was immunoSEQ multiplex PCR, and TCRdb's table has in-frame clones only and misses some. There are about 40,000 clones in the sample; 81% occur only once, and around 3.5% lies in the top ten. Sequenced material: CD4+ T cells from blood buffy coats. The receptors shown here come from a human donor in good health. Each CDR3 is given with its conserved first and last residue. D genes are given only for firm matches. The size entry is marked missing in some rows and otherwise reads once, few, many or a size class.

clone size	J gene	V gene	CDR3 length	D gene	CDR3 protein	CDR3 DNA
.	TRBJ1-5	TRBV19	16	.	CASSISRRDSNQPQHF	TGTGCCAGTAGTATATCTCGGAGGGACAGCAATCAGCCCCAGCATTTT
.	TRBJ1-1	TRBV6-1	14	.	CASSEGIPGTEAFF	TGTGCCAGCAGTGAAGGAATCCCAGGTACTGAAGCTTTCTTT
.	TRBJ1-5	TRBV19	15	.	CASTMGINSNQPQHF	TGTGCCAGTACCATGGGTATTAATAGCAATCAGCCCCAGCATTTT
.	TRBJ2-3	TRBV2	13	.	CASRGGITDTQYF	TGTGCCAGCAGGGGGGGTATCACAGATACGCAGTATTTT
.	TRBJ2-2	TRBV13	16	.	CASSLGSREVTGELFF	TGTGCCAGCAGCTTAGGCAGCAGGGAGGTCACCGGGGAGCTGTTTTTT
.	TRBJ2-1	TRBV7-9	16	TRBD1	CASSSIQGESYNEQFF	TGTGCCAGCAGCTCTATACAGGGGGAATCGTACAATGAGCAGTTCTTC
once	TRBJ2-5	TRBV6-5	15	.	CASSRLPDGQETQYF	TGTGCCAGCAGTAGGCTTCCCGACGGACAAGAGACCCAGTACTTC
.	TRBJ2-1	TRBV4-1	19	TRBD2	CASSQDQLSAGEGANEQFF	TGCGCCAGCAGCCAAGACCAATTGTCGGCGGGGGAAGGGGCAAACGAGCAGTTCTTC
.	TRBJ1-5	TRBV14	13	.	CASSKMQNQPQHF	TGTGCCAGCAGTAAGATGCAAAATCAGCCCCAGCATTTT
.	TRBJ1-1	TRBV10-3	13	.	CAITLGSDTEAFF	TGTGCCATCACTCTCGGGTCCGACACTGAAGCTTTCTTT
.	TRBJ2-7	TRBV29-1	14	TRBD2	CSLHGTSGSYEQYF	TGCAGCCTTCACGGGACTAGCGGGTCCTACGAGCAGTACTTC
.	TRBJ1-2	TRBV4-1	20	TRBD1	CASSPRKGTGVGPTNYGYTF	TGCGCCAGCAGCCCTCGAAAAGGGACAGGGGTCGGTCCAACAAACTATGGCTACACCTTC
few	TRBJ1-2	TRBV7-9	12	.	CASSVGGNGYTF	TGTGCCAGCAGCGTGGGAGGGAATGGCTACACCTTC
once	TRBJ1-1	TRBV29-1	12	.	CSVSHMNTEAFF	TGCAGCGTTTCTCACATGAACACTGAAGCTTTCTTT
.	TRBJ1-2	TRBV25-1	14	TRBD1	CASSRDSPSYGYTF	TGTGCCAGCAGTCGGGACAGCCCGTCCTATGGCTACACCTTC
.	TRBJ1-2	TRBV27	13	.	CASSTGTGYGYTF	TGTGCCAGCAGTACCGGGACGGGGTATGGCTACACCTTC